The sequence of this T cell receptor (beta chain) was determined in a study of cytomegalovirus exposure and HLA in healthy donors. Primers included in the PCR were 60 Vbeta and 13 Jbeta primers. Profiling relied on immunoSEQ multiplex PCR, and the TCRdb table lists in-frame clones only, not all of them. Here the sample spans fewer than 200,000 clones, approximately 76% being singletons. The receptor was derived from a female donor in good health and CMV-seronegative. The sequenced sample consisted of PBMCs.

CDR3 amino acids: CSAVTGFYGYTF. The CDR3 DNA reads TGCAGCGCCGTAACAGGGTTCTATGGCTACACCTTC. The V and J genes are TRBV29-1 and TRBJ1-2; the D gene is possibly TRBD1 (6 bases). Trimming took 7 bases from V and 4 from J, leaving 13 bases between them. CDR1 and CDR2 (germline): SQVTM, ANQGSEA. The CDR3 is 12 residues long.